This passage covers 15 T cell receptor beta chains from one sample sequenced in a study of PD-1 blockade in classical Hodgkin lymphoma. Libraries were prepared by immunoSEQ multiplex PCR; TCRdb keeps only in-frame clonotypes and omits some of them. The table lists 35,000 to 45,000 clones, 80% to 90% of them singletons. Every patient was affected by relapse after autologous stem cell transplantation, while exposure to brentuximab vedotin was not uniform. Material: peripheral blood mononuclear cells (PBMCs), obtained before the second cycle of nivolumab. These receptors all come from a human donor with classical Hodgkin lymphoma.

This chain uses TRBV5-6 with TRBJ2-7; D is ambiguous. Between the trimmed V and J ends, which lost 0 bases and 3 bases, there was a span of 4 bases. There are 12 residues in the CDR3. CDR1 is SGHDT and CDR2 is YYEEEE in the germline V gene. This CDR3 reads CASSLGDYEQYF. CDR3 coding DNA: TGTGCCAGCAGCTTGGGGGACTACGAGCAGTACTTC.

The V gene is TRBV27, the J gene TRBJ2-7; D is unclear. The CDR3 is 15 amino acids. V lost 3 bases to trimming and J lost 6 bases, with 18 bases between them. Germline CDR1 reads MNHEY; CDR2 reads SMNVEV (reference sequence). The CDR3 loop is CASSFHSVGWREQYF. The CDR3 DNA is TGTGCCAGCAGTTTTCACTCGGTGGGGTGGCGCGAGCAGTACTTC.

This clone showed up just once. V usage is TRBV7-9 and J usage is TRBJ2-7; D uncertain. From germline, CDR1 is SEHNR and CDR2 FQNEAQ (reference sequence). The length of the CDR3 is 15 residues. Deletions cut 2 bases from V and 0 bases from J, with 11 bases between. This CDR3 reads CASSLPPKVSYEQYF. The CDR3 coding sequence is TGTGCCAGCAGCTTACCTCCTAAGGTCTCCTACGAGCAGTACTTC. The full variable domain, in which reference TRBV7-9 and TRBJ2-7 provide the parts outside the CDR3, is DTGVSQNPRHKITKRGQNVTFRCDPISEHNRLYWYRQTLGQGPEFLTYFQNEAQLEKSRLLSDRFSAERPKGSFSTLEIQRTEQGDSAMYLCASSLPPKVSYEQYFGPGTRLTVT.

This chain joins TRBV7-3 and TRBJ2-1; 7 bases map to TRBD2. The CDR3 extends over 14 amino acids. In germline, CDR1 is SGHTA, CDR2 FQGTGA. With V trimmed by 3 bases and J by 8 bases, 7 bases remained unmatched. Here the CDR3 DNA reads TGTGCCAGCAGCTTGGGCGGACTAGTGGATGAGCAGTTCTTC. Translation: CASSLGGLVDEQFF.

This chain joins TRBV7-6 and TRBJ2-7; possibly TRBD2 for D (5 bases). CDR3 length: 13 amino acids. The V end was cut by 5 bases, the J end by 5 bases, with 13 bases between. In germline, CDR1 is SGHVS, CDR2 FNYEAQ. The CDR3 DNA reads as TGTGCCAGCAGCATCTCGGACGGGAACGAGCAGTACTTC. Protein sequence: CASSISDGNEQYF.

V gene TRBV5-1 combines with J gene TRBJ2-1; TRBD1 matches 9 bases. The CDR3 runs to 15 residues. Germline lookup yields CDR1 SGHRS and CDR2 YFSETQ. V lost 2 bases and J lost 6; bases outside the gene matches: 6. The chain's CDR3 is CASSLQGATSNEQFF. For the CDR3, the DNA is TGCGCCAGCAGCTTACAGGGGGCAACATCCAATGAGCAGTTCTTC.

This chain links TRBV30 with TRBJ2-2; the D is unclear. The V end was cut by 3 bases, the J end by 4 bases, with 6 bases between. Germline CDR1 is GTSNPN and CDR2 is SVGIG (reference sequence). The CDR3 loop spans 12 amino acids. CDR3 in amino acids: CAWRYGTGELFF. The CDR3 DNA reads TGTGCCTGGAGATACGGCACCGGGGAGCTGTTTTTT.

Regarding this clone: One junction end does not reproduce the germline sequence, and a read error may be involved. The CDR3 spells CASSLLSHTDTQYF. CDR3 coding DNA: TGTGCTAGCAGCTTACTCTCGCACACAGATACGCAGTATTTT. The chain uses TRBV7-7 and TRBJ2-3; D ambiguous. This CDR3 spans 14 amino acids. The germline V gene encodes CDR1 SSHAT and CDR2 FNYEAQ (reference sequence).

In its sample, this clone was seen a few times. This rearrangement joins TRBV29-1 to TRBJ1-1; 10 nucleotides align to TRBD1. V lost 6 bases to trimming and J lost 2 bases; unmatched junction nucleotides: 0. Germline CDR1 SQVTM, CDR2 ANQGSEA. This CDR3 contains 12 residues. CDR3 DNA sequence: TGCAGCGTGACAGGGGGCAACACTGAAGCTTTCTTT. The encoded protein is CSVTGGNTEAFF.

The rearrangement links TRBV7-8 to TRBJ1-2; the D gene is possibly TRBD1 (5 bases). The CDR3 contains 16 residues. From germline, CDR1 is SGHVS and CDR2 FQNEAQ. V was trimmed by 1 base and J by 5 bases, leaving 17 bases between them. The CDR3 region is CASSLDRFLGSYGYTF. The CDR3 DNA sequence: TGTGCCAGCAGCTTAGACAGGTTTTTAGGGTCGTATGGCTACACCTTC.

V usage is TRBV28 and J usage is TRBJ2-5; D possibly matches TRBD1 or TRBD2 (6 bases each). The CDR3 extends over 14 amino acids. Per germline, CDR1 MDHEN and CDR2 SYDVKM. V was cut by 7 bases and J by 2 bases, with 14 bases left in between. The CDR3 loop is CASTLRGEQETQYF. The CDR3, as DNA: TGTGCCAGCACTCTGAGGGGGGAACAAGAGACCCAGTACTTC.

The rearrangement links TRBV29-1 to TRBJ2-5; 9 nucleotides align to TRBD1. Germline V CDR1 and CDR2: SQVTM, ANQGSEA. Losses at the gene ends were 6 bases for V and 5 bases for J; bases not matched to a gene: 1. This CDR3 contains 11 residues. The CDR3: CSVGTGETQYF. The CDR3 region has the DNA TGCAGCGTCGGGACAGGGGAGACCCAGTACTTC.

This sequence joins TRBV27 and TRBJ2-5; D perhaps matches TRBD2 (5 bases). With the DNA end fitting TRBJ2-7 better, the J assignment may be wrong. This CDR3 contains 16 residues. Germline CDR1 is MNHEY and CDR2 is SMNVEV (reference sequence). The CDR3 spells CASSSLDTRSSYEQYF. In nucleotides, the CDR3 is TGTGCCAGCAGCAGCCTAGACACTAGGAGCTCCTACGAGCAGTACTTC.

In its sample, this clone was seen once. The chain carries TRBV6-5 and TRBJ2-1; 10 bases are a match to TRBD1. Germline CDR1 and CDR2: MNHEY and SVGAGI. This CDR3 contains 15 residues. V was pared by 4 bases and J by 4 bases, with 4 bases of the junction left unmatched. CDR3 nucleotide sequence: TGTGCCAGCAGTTCCGGGACAGGGGCGTACAATGAGCAGTTCTTC. Translating it yields CASSSGTGAYNEQFF.

The chain joins TRBV9 to TRBJ1-4; D is ambiguous. Germline V gene lookup returns CDR1 SGDLS and CDR2 YYNGEE. V lost 5 bases, J lost 3 bases, and 14 bases lay in between. CDR3 length equals 15 residues. Here the CDR3 DNA reads TGTGCCAGCAGATCCCGAGAAGAGGCTAATGAAAAACTGTTTTTT. It is translated as CASRSREEANEKLFF. The full variable domain, its missing parts supplied by reference TRBV9 and TRBJ1-4, is DSGVTQTPKHLITATGQRVTLRCSPRSGDLSVYWYQQSLDQGLQFLIQYYNGEERAKGNILERFSAQQFPDLHSELNLSSLELGDSALYFCASRSREEANEKLFFGSGTQLSVL.